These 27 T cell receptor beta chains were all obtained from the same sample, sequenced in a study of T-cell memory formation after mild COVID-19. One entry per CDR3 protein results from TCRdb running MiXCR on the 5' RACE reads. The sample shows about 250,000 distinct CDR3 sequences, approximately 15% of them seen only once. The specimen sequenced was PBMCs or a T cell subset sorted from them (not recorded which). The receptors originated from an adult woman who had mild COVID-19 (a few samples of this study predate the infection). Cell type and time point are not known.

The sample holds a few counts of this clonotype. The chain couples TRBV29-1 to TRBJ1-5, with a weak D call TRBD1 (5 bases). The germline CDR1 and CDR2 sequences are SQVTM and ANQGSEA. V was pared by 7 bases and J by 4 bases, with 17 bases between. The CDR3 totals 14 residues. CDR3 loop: CSAAGGQGNQPQHF. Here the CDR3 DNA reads TGCAGCGCCGCGGGGGGTCAGGGTAATCAGCCCCAGCATTTT.

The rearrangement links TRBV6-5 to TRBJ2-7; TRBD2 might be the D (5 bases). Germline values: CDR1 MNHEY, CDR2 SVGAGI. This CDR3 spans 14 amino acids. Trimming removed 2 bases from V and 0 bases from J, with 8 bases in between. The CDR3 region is CASSYDGVSYEQYF. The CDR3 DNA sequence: TGTGCCAGCAGTTACGACGGGGTCTCCTACGAGCAGTACTTC.

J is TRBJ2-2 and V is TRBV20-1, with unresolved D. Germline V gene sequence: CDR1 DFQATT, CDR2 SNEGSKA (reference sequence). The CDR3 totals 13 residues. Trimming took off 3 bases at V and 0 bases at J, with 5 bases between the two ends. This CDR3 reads CSASNPNTGELFF. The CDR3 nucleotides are TGCAGTGCTAGCAATCCGAACACCGGGGAGCTGTTTTTT.

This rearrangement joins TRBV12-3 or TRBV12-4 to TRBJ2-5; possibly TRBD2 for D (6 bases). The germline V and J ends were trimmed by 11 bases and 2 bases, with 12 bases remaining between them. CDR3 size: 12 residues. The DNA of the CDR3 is TGTGCCGGTGGGACTTCGCAAGAGACCCAGTACTTC. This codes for CAGGTSQETQYF.

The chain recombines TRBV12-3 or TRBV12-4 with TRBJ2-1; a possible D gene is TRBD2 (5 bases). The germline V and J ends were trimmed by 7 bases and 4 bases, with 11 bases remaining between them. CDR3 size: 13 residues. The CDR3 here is CASNRAEYNEQFF. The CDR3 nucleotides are TGTGCCAGCAACCGAGCGGAGTACAATGAGCAGTTCTTC.

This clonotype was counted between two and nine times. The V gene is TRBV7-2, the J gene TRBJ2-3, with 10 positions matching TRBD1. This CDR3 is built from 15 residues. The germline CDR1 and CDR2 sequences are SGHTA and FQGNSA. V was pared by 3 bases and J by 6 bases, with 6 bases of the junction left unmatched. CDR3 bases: TGTGCCAGCAGCTTCCGGGACAGGGGATTGGATACGCAGTATTTT. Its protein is CASSFRDRGLDTQYF.

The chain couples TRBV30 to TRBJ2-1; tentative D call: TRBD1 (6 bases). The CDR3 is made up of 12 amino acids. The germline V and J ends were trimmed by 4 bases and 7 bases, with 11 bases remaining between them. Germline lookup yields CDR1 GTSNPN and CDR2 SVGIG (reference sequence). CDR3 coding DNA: TGTGCCTGGAACTCAGGACAGAATGAGCAGTTCTTC. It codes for CAWNSGQNEQFF.

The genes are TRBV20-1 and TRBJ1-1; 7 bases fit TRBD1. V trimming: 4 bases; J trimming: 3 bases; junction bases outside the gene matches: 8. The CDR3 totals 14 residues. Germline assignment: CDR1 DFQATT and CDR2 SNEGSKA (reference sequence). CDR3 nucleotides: TGCAGTGCTACGAAACAGGGGCTCGACACTGAAGCTTTCTTT. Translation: CSATKQGLDTEAFF.

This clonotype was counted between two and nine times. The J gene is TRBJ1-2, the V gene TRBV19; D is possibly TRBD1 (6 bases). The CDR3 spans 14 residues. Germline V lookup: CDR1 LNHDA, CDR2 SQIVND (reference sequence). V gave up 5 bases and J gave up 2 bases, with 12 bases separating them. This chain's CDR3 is CASSVSGENYGYTF. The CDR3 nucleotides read TGTGCCAGTAGTGTCTCAGGGGAAAACTATGGCTACACCTTC.

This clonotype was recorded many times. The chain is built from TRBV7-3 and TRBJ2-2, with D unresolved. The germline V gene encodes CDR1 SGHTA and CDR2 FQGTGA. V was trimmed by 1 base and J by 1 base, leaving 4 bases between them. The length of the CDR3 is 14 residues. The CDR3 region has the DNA TGTGCCAGCAGCTTAAGCGGGAACACCGGGGAGCTGTTTTTT. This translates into CASSLSGNTGELFF.

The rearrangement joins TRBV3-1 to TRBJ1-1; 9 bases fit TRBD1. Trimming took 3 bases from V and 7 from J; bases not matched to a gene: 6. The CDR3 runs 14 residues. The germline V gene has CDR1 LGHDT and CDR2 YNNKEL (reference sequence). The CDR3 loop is CASSQGTGPGEAFF. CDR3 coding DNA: TGTGCCAGCAGCCAGGGGACAGGGCCGGGTGAAGCTTTCTTT.

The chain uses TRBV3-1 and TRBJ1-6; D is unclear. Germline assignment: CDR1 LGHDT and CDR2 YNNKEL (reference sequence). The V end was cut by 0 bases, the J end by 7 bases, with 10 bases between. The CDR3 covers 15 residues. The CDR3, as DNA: TGTGCCAGCAGCCAAGATACTCACAGCAATTCACCCCTCCACTTT. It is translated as CASSQDTHSNSPLHF. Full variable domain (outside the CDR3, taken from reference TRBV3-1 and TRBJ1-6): DTAVSQTPKYLVTQMGNDKSIKCEQNLGHDTMYWYKQDSKKFLKIMFSYNNKELIINETVPNRFSPKSPDKAHLNLHINSLELGDSAVYFCASSQDTHSNSPLHFGNGTRLTVT.

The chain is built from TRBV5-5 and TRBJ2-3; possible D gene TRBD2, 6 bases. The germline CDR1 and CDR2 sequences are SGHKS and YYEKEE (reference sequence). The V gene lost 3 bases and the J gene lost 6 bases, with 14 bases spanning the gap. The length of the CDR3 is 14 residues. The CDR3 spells CASSWGDGGDTQYF. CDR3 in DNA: TGTGCCAGCAGCTGGGGAGATGGAGGGGATACGCAGTATTTT. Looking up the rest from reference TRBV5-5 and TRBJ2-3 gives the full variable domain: DAGVTQSPTHLIKTRGQQVTLRCSPISGHKSVSWYQQVLGQGPQFIFQYYEKEERGRGNFPDRFSARQFPNYSSELNVNALLLGDSALYLCASSWGDGGDTQYFGPGTRLTVL.

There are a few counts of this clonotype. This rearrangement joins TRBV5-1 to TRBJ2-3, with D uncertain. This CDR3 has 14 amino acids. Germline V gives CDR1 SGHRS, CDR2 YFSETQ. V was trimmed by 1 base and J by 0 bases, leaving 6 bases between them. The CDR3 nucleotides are TGCGCCAGCAGCTTGTACCAGAGCACAGATACGCAGTATTTT. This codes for CASSLYQSTDTQYF.

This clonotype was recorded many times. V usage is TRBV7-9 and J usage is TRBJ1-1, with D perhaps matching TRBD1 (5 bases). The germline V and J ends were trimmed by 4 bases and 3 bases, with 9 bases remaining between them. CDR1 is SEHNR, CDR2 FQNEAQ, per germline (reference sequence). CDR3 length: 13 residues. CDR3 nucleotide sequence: TGTGCCAGCAGCTCTCAGGGATACACTGAAGCTTTCTTT. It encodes CASSSQGYTEAFF. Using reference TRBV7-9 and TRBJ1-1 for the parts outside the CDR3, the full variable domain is DTGVSQNPRHKITKRGQNVTFRCDPISEHNRLYWYRQTLGQGPEFLTYFQNEAQLEKSRLLSDRFSAERPKGSFSTLEIQRTEQGDSAMYLCASSSQGYTEAFFGQGTRLTVV.

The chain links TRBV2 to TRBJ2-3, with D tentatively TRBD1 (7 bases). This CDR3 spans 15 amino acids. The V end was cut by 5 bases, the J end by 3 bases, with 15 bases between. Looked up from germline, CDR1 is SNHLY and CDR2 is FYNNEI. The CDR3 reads CASSPQGGVTDTQYF. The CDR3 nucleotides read TGTGCCAGCAGTCCCCAGGGGGGAGTAACAGATACGCAGTATTTT.

The CDR3 region has the DNA TGTGCCAGCAGCTACGACCTTATGGCTGATACGCAGTATTTT. It translates to CASSYDLMADTQYF. This chain joins TRBV7-2 and TRBJ2-3; D is undetermined. V was trimmed by 4 bases and J by 6 bases, leaving 14 bases between them. The CDR3 has 14 residues. CDR1 SGHTA and CDR2 FQGNSA come from the germline V gene.

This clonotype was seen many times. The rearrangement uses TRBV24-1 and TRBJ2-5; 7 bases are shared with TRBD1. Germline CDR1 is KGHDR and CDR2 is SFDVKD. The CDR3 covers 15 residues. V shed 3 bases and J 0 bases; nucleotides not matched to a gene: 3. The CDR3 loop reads CATSDRDRHQETQYF. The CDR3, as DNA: TGTGCCACCAGTGATCGGGACAGACACCAAGAGACCCAGTACTTC.

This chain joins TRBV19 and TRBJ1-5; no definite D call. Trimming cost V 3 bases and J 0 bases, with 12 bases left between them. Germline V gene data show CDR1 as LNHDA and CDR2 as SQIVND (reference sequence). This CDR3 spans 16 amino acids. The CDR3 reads CASSILFADSNQPQHF. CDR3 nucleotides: TGTGCCAGTAGTATCTTATTTGCGGATAGCAATCAGCCCCAGCATTTT.

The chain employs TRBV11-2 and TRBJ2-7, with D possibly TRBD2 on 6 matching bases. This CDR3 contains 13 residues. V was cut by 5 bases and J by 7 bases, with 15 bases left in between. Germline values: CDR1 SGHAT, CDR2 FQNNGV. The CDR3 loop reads CASSPGTAGEQYF. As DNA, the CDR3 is TGTGCCAGCAGCCCCGGGACGGCGGGGGAGCAGTACTTC. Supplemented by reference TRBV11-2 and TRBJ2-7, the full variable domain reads EAGVAQSPRYKIIEKRQSVAFWCNPISGHATLYWYQQILGQGPKLLIQFQNNGVVDDSQLPKDRFSAERLKGVDSTLKIQPAKLEDSAVYLCASSPGTAGEQYFGPGTRLTVT.

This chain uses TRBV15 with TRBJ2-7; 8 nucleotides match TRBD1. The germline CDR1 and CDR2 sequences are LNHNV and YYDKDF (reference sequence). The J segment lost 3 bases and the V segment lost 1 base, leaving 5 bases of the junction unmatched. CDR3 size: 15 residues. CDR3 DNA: TGTGCCACCAGCAGAGTACGGACAGGGAGCTACGAGCAGTACTTC. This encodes CATSRVRTGSYEQYF.

This chain's CDR3 is CASSLRGLVQETQYF. Written as DNA, the CDR3 is TGTGCCAGCAGTTTAAGGGGCCTGGTACAAGAGACCCAGTACTTC. V and J are TRBV12-3 or TRBV12-4 and TRBJ2-5, with D perhaps matching TRBD1 (5 bases). V lost 2 bases and J 2 bases, leaving 12 bases between the germline ends. The CDR3 runs 15 residues.

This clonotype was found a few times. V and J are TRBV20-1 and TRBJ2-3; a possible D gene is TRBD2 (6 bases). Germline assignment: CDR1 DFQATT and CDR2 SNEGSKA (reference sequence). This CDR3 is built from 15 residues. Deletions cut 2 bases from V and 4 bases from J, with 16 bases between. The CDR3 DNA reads TGCAGTGCTAGACTCCTTGGGACTTCTGCAGATACGCAGTATTTT. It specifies CSARLLGTSADTQYF.

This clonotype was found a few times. This CDR3 reads CASTYPGSSEQYF. The CDR3 DNA follows: TGTGCCAGCACCTACCCCGGGTCCTCTGAGCAGTACTTC. V is TRBV28 and J is TRBJ2-7, with D hard to call. Per the germline V gene, CDR1 is MDHEN and CDR2 is SYDVKM. The CDR3 is 13 residues long. Between the trimmed V and J ends, which lost 7 bases and 7 bases, there was a span of 17 bases.

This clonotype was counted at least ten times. The CDR3 protein is CASSPEGQEAFF. CDR3 nucleotide sequence: TGCGCCAGCAGCCCAGAGGGACAGGAAGCTTTCTTT. This rearrangement joins TRBV5-1 to TRBJ1-1; 7 bases agree with TRBD1. The trim removed 4 bases at V and 8 bases at J, leaving 5 bases unmatched. Germline loops: CDR1 SGHRS, CDR2 YFSETQ. The CDR3 sequence is 12 residues long.

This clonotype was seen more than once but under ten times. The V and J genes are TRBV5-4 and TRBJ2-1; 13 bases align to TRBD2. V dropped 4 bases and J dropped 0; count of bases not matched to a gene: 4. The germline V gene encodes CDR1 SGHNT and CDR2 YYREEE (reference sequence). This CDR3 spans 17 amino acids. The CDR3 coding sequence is TGTGCCAGCAGCCGGACTAGCGGGGGTAGCTCCTACAATGAGCAGTTCTTC. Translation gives CASSRTSGGSSYNEQFF.

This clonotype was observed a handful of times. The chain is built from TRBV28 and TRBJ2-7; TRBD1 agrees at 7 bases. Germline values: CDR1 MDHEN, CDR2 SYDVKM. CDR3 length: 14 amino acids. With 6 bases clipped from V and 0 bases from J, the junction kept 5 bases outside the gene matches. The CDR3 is CASRPRQGSYEQYF. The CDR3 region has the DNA TGTGCCAGCAGACCTCGACAGGGCTCCTACGAGCAGTACTTC.